These 5 T cell receptor beta chains came from one sample sequenced in a study of Ad26.COV2.S vaccination and SARS-CoV-2 variants. The table came from immunoSEQ multiplex PCR; TCRdb's copy has only in-frame clones and leaves some out. The table records about 480,000 clones, 87% of them present only once. Treatment indicated: about 20 received Ad26.COV2.S at low or high dose, single or two shots; roughly five received placebo; per-sample allocation not given. Day 63 after the first vaccine or placebo injection was the time point for sampling. The source was peripheral blood, collected in a trial of Ad26.COV2.S vaccine versus placebo. These receptors all come from a person between 18 and 60 years old who received the Ad26.COV2.S COVID-19 vaccine or a placebo.

The chain recombines TRBV2 with TRBJ2-5; D possibly matches TRBD1 or TRBD2 (5 bases each). CDR1 is SNHLY, CDR2 FYNNEI, per germline. The V end lost 2 bases, the J end lost 3 bases, and 13 bases lay between the germline ends. CDR3 length: 15 amino acids. The CDR3 loop is CASSEQGRAKETQYF. DNA for the CDR3: TGTGCCAGCAGTGAACAGGGACGGGCCAAAGAGACCCAGTACTTC. The entire variable domain, with the rest obtained from reference TRBV2 and TRBJ2-5, is as follows: EPEVTQTPSHQVTQMGQEVILRCVPISNHLYFYWYRQILGQKVEFLVSFYNNEISEKSEIFDDQFSVERPDGSNFTLKIRSTKLEDSAMYFCASSEQGRAKETQYFGPGTRLLVL.

The chain has TRBV27 and TRBJ1-1; 8 positions agree with TRBD1. V lost 2 bases, J lost 0 bases, and 8 bases stayed unmatched. This CDR3 region has 17 residues. Germline loops: CDR1 MNHEY, CDR2 SMNVEV (reference sequence). In DNA, the CDR3 is TGTGCCAGCAGTTTAGACAGGGGATCGGCTATGAACACTGAAGCTTTCTTT. Translated, it gives CASSLDRGSAMNTEAFF.

The chain links TRBV7-2 to TRBJ2-2; 12 bases are a match to TRBD2. The germline CDR1 and CDR2 sequences are SGHTA and FQGNSA. There are 16 residues in the CDR3. V lost 5 bases, J lost 5 bases, and 6 bases stayed unmatched. CDR3 amino acids: CASSLGLAGRTGELFF. The CDR3 DNA reads as TGTGCCAGCAGCCTCGGACTAGCGGGACGGACCGGGGAGCTGTTTTTT.

The chain has TRBV6-5 and TRBJ2-5; 9 bases align to TRBD1. This CDR3 contains 16 residues. CDR1 is MNHEY, CDR2 SVGAGI, per germline. Trimming at V came to 2 bases and at J to 1 base, leaving 5 bases not matched to a gene. Written as DNA, the CDR3 is TGTGCCAGCAGTTACGGGACAGGGCTCTCCCAAGAGACCCAGTACTTC. Residues: CASSYGTGLSQETQYF.

This clone was detected once. CDR3 amino acids: CASRRRLATNEKLFF. CDR3 coding DNA: TGTGCCAGCAGGCGACGGTTAGCAACTAATGAAAAACTGTTTTTT. V and J are TRBV28 and TRBJ1-4; D gene uncertain. Germline V CDR1 and CDR2: MDHEN, SYDVKM. The CDR3 length is 15 residues. The V gene lost 6 bases and the J gene lost 0 bases, with 11 bases spanning the gap.